Listed below are T cell receptor beta chains from one sample, sequenced in a study of cytomegalovirus exposure and HLA in healthy donors. Using immunoSEQ multiplex PCR, the repertoire was profiled, and TCRdb retains in-frame clones only, with some absent. The sample shows about 98,000 clones, roughly 70% of them seen only once. Sequencing was performed on PBMCs. The receptors here all came from a man aged 45-65 years in good health and CMV-seronegative. CDR3s include the opening cysteine and the closing phenylalanine or tryptophan. The D gene is left open where the match is weak. Rows may omit the clone size; those that give it use once, few, many or a size class.

V: TRBV10-3
size: once
J: TRBJ1-5
length: 15
D: -
DNA: TGTGCCATCAGTCCGGCATCAGGGGAGAGTCAGCCCCAGCATTTT
CDR3: CAISPASGESQPQHF

V: TRBV14
size: -
J: TRBJ2-7
length: 14
D: -
DNA: TGTGCCAGCAGCCATAGGGCGGGTCTCTACGAGCAGTACTTC
CDR3: CASSHRAGLYEQYF

V: TRBV5-1
size: -
J: TRBJ2-7
length: 13
D: TRBD1
DNA: TGCGCCAGCAGCTTTACAGGGGGCTACGAGCAGTACTTC
CDR3: CASSFTGGYEQYF

V: TRBV7-9
size: -
J: TRBJ1-2
length: 14
D: -
DNA: TGTGCCAGCAGCTTAGCCGGGGGAGCCTATGGCTACACCTTC
CDR3: CASSLAGGAYGYTF

V: TRBV28
size: few
J: TRBJ1-1
length: 12
D: -
DNA: TGTGCCAGCAGTTTATCTGGGTTGGGCGCTTTCTTT
CDR3: CASSLSGLGAFF

V: TRBV4-1
size: -
J: TRBJ1-1
length: 17
D: -
DNA: TGCGCCAGCAGCCAGCCCCCACGCCTAGGCTTGAACACTGAAGCTTTCTTT
CDR3: CASSQPPRLGLNTEAFF

V: TRBV11-2
size: -
J: TRBJ2-2
length: 16
D: TRBD1
DNA: TGTGCCAGCAGCCTATCAGGGGGCTCGAACACCGGGGAGCTGTTTTTT
CDR3: CASSLSGGSNTGELFF

V: TRBV5-1
size: -
J: TRBJ1-1
length: 14
D: -
DNA: TGCGCCAGCAGCTTGAGGGGTTCCGACACTGAAGCTTTCTTT
CDR3: CASSLRGSDTEAFF

V: TRBV7-2
size: -
J: TRBJ1-2
length: 12
D: -
DNA: TGTGCCAGCAGCTACCGGTGGTATGGCTACACCTTC
CDR3: CASSYRWYGYTF

V: TRBV28
size: -
J: TRBJ1-2
length: 13
D: -
DNA: TGTGCCAGCAGTCTAACTGAGAACTATGGCTACACCTTC
CDR3: CASSLTENYGYTF

V: TRBV19
size: -
J: TRBJ2-1
length: 13
D: TRBD1
DNA: TGTGCCAGTACCACACAGGGGGGCGTTGAGCAGTTCTTC
CDR3: CASTTQGGVEQFF

V: TRBV5-1
size: -
J: TRBJ1-4
length: 15
D: TRBD1
DNA: TGCGCCAGCAGCTTGAAGGGGGCGTCAGAAGAAAAACTGTTTTTT
CDR3: CASSLKGASEEKLFF

V: TRBV6-6
size: few
J: TRBJ1-3
length: 14
D: TRBD1
DNA: TGTGCCAGCACCGATTCACAGGGGCCAAACACCATATATTTT
CDR3: CASTDSQGPNTIYF

V: TRBV28
size: -
J: TRBJ2-3
length: 14
D: TRBD2
DNA: TGTGCCAGCAATCTTAGCGGGGGCACAGATACGCAGTATTTT
CDR3: CASNLSGGTDTQYF

V: TRBV4-1
size: -
J: TRBJ1-1
length: 14
D: -
DNA: TGCGCCAGCCGGGACAAGGCAAAGAGGACTGAAGCTTTCTTT
CDR3: CASRDKAKRTEAFF

V: TRBV27
size: -
J: TRBJ1-2
length: 13
D: TRBD1
DNA: TGTGCCAGCAGTCCAGGGACAGGGGATGGCTACACCTTC
CDR3: CASSPGTGDGYTF

V: TRBV6-1
size: -
J: TRBJ1-2
length: 14
D: -
DNA: TGTGCCAGCAGTGAAGGAACAGGCTACTATGGCTACACCTTC
CDR3: CASSEGTGYYGYTF

V: TRBV30
size: once
J: TRBJ1-1
length: 12
D: -
DNA: TGTGCCTGGCATCGGGGGAACACTGAAGCTTTCTTT
CDR3: CAWHRGNTEAFF

V: TRBV5-5
size: -
J: TRBJ1-1
length: 17
D: TRBD1
DNA: TGTGCCAGCAGCTTCGATTTCATAACGACAGGGAGAACTGAAGCTTTCTTT
CDR3: CASSFDFITTGRTEAFF

V: TRBV27
size: -
J: TRBJ2-7
length: 16
D: TRBD2
DNA: TGTGCCAGCAGTTTCTACGGGACTAGCGGATCCTACGAGCAGTACTTC
CDR3: CASSFYGTSGSYEQYF

V: TRBV6-5
size: -
J: TRBJ1-1
length: 14
D: -
DNA: TGTGCCACCAATGGAGGGGCGCGGTACACTGAAGCTTTCTTT
CDR3: CATNGGARYTEAFF

V: TRBV7-3
size: -
J: TRBJ2-1
length: 17
D: TRBD2
DNA: TGTGCCAGCAGCCATAGTGCAACCGGGACTAGCGGAGGGGGGCAGTTCTTC
CDR3: CASSHSATGTSGGGQFF